This T cell receptor (beta chain) is from a study of shared clonotypes between healthy human individuals. V was clipped by 5 bases and J by 4 bases, with 18 bases between them. Germline loops: CDR1 SGDLS, CDR2 YYNGEE. The CDR3 spans 15 residues. The method was immunoSEQ multiplex PCR; TCRdb's version includes in-frame clones alone and lacks a portion of them. The sample shows around 750,000 clones, roughly 70% of them seen only once. This sequence was found in a woman in her thirties in good health. V usage is TRBV9 and J usage is TRBJ2-5; a possible D gene is TRBD2 (5 bases). Sequencing input: memory CD4+ T cells sorted from blood. Specified subset: CD45RA-negative fraction. The CDR3 nucleotides are TGTGCCAGCAGTCCCCAAACTGGCCGGGGAGAGACCCAGTACTTC. Amino acid sequence: CASSPQTGRGETQYF.